This T cell receptor beta chain was retrieved from a study of T cell responses to AZD1222 COVID-19 vaccine. Here immunoSEQ multiplex PCR was the method, and the copy in TCRdb shows in-frame clones only, minus some. The data show some 150,000 clones, with roughly nine tenths seen just once and 6.9% held by the top ten. This clone was seen more than once but under ten times. Its cognate antigen is unknown. General study points: It was only after the peak T cell response that any repertoires were sampled. The reported proportion of spike-specific TCRs targeting unmutated variant regions was nearly half. Baseline testing showed seropositivity in only a handful of AZD1222 recipients.

The CDR3 runs 14 residues. Germline CDR1 and CDR2: LNHDA and SQIVND (reference sequence). The rearrangement uses TRBV19 and TRBJ2-4; 10 positions match TRBD2. The source was peripheral blood, collected after recovery from COVID-19. The TCR was taken from an adult who had recovered from COVID-19. The CDR3 bases are TGTGCTACCGGACTAGCGGATTCCAAAAACATTCAGTACTTC. It codes for CATGLADSKNIQYF.